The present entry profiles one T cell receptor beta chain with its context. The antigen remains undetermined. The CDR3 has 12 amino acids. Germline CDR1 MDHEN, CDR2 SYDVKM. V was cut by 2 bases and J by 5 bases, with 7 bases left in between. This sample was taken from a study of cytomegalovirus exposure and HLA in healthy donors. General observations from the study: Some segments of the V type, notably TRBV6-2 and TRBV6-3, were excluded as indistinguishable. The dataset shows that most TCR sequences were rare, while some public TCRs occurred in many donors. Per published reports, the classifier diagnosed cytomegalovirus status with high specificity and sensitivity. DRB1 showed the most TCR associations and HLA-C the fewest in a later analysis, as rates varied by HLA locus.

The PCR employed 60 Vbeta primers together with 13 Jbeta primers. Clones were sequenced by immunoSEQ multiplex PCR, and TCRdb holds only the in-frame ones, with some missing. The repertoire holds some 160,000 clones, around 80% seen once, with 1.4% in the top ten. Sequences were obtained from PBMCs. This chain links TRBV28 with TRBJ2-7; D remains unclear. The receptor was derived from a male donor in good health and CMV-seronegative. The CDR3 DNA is TGTGCCAGCAGTTTAGTTTTCGACGAGCAGTACTTC. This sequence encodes CASSLVFDEQYF.